This TCR beta chain stems from a study of OX40 agonist ivuxolimab in advanced cancers. Profiled with immunoSEQ multiplex PCR; TCRdb holds only in-frame clones, not every one. The table lists about 120,000 clones, 90% to 95% of them singletons, with approximately 0.15% in the top ten. Between the trimmed V and J ends, which lost 0 bases and 6 bases, there was a span of 12 bases. Germline CDR1 SGHTA, CDR2 FQGNSA. The CDR3 runs 14 residues. The clonotype was recovered from an adult with an advanced solid tumor such as melanoma, head and neck, liver or kidney cancer. The V gene is TRBV7-2, the J gene TRBJ2-7; D might be TRBD1 or TRBD2, each matching 5 bases. Sample: CD4+ or CD8+ T cells sorted from blood, taken in a trial of the OX40 agonist ivuxolimab. Written as DNA, the CDR3 is TGTGCCAGCAGCTTAGCGGGGGACCTCTTCGAGCAGTACTTC. Translated: CASSLAGDLFEQYF. Full variable domain (outside the CDR3, taken from reference TRBV7-2 and TRBJ2-7): GAGVSQSPSNKVTEKGKDVELRCDPISGHTALYWYRQSLGQGLEFLIYFQGNSAPDKSGLPSDRFSAERTGGSVSTLTIQRTQQEDSAVYLCASSLAGDLFEQYFGPGTRLTVT.